Listed here are 27 T cell receptor beta chains from one sample, sequenced in a study of post-analysis software for immune sequencing data. Whole-study findings and limits: Patients had higher frequencies than controls of roughly five TRBV segments, including TRBV5-6, TRBV5-1 and TRBV20-1.

These receptors' antigens are unknown. Unique molecular identifiers featured in each of the TCR beta cDNA libraries. Using its own MiXCR run on the PCR reads, TCRdb lists one record per CDR3 protein. The profile shows fewer than 850,000 distinct CDR3 sequences, 46% of them singletons. The sample comprised blood. All receptors derive from a girl between 5 and 17 years old with multiple sclerosis.

This chain joins TRBV15 and TRBJ2-3; D not certain. Trimming stripped 2 bases from V and 2 bases from J, with 8 bases between. There are 14 residues in the CDR3. Germline V lookup: CDR1 LNHNV, CDR2 YYDKDF (reference sequence). Here the CDR3 reads CATSRRGITDTQYF. The CDR3 region has the DNA TGTGCCACCAGCAGACGCGGCATCACAGATACGCAGTATTTT.

The chain employs TRBV6-5 and TRBJ2-2, with D possibly TRBD2 on 6 matching bases. CDR3 length: 16 residues. V was pared by 6 bases and J by 1 base, with 15 bases between. Germline V gives CDR1 MNHEY, CDR2 SVGAGI. In DNA, the CDR3 is TGTGCCAGCAGAAATGGAGGGCCCGGGAACACCGGGGAGCTGTTTTTT. Translation: CASRNGGPGNTGELFF.

The rearrangement joins TRBV6-2 or TRBV6-3 to TRBJ1-4; 10 bases match TRBD1. The CDR3 spans 15 residues. V lost 0 bases and J lost 5; bases outside the gene matches: 0. Germline CDR1 is MNHEY and CDR2 is SVGEGT. DNA for the CDR3: TGTGCCAGCAGTTACTCGGGACAGGGGAATGAAAAACTGTTTTTT. It is translated as CASSYSGQGNEKLFF.

The rearrangement links TRBV5-4 to TRBJ1-1; 8 nucleotides line up with TRBD1. The CDR3 totals 15 residues. CDR1 and CDR2 from the germline V gene are SGHNT and YYREEE (reference sequence). V lost 2 bases to trimming and J lost 3 bases; unmatched junction nucleotides: 6. The CDR3 spells CASSFSGQVYTEAFF. The CDR3 nucleotides are TGTGCCAGCAGCTTCTCGGGACAGGTATACACTGAAGCTTTCTTT.

The chain links TRBV20-1 to TRBJ1-1; TRBD1 matches 9 bases. This CDR3 is 14 amino acids long. CDR1 DFQATT and CDR2 SNEGSKA come from the germline V gene (reference sequence). Unmatched junction bases numbered 5, after V lost 4 bases and J lost 2 bases. The CDR3 coding sequence is TGCAGTGCTATGGACAGGGGAGCCAACACTGAAGCTTTCTTT. It codes for CSAMDRGANTEAFF.

The chain couples TRBV7-9 to TRBJ2-1; D call uncertain. CDR1 and CDR2 from the germline V gene are SEHNR and FQNEAQ (reference sequence). The CDR3 length is 12 residues. The V gene lost 1 base and the J gene lost 9 bases, with 7 bases spanning the gap. The CDR3 DNA reads as TGTGCCAGCAGCTTAGGCTCGAGTGAGCAGTTCTTC. This codes for CASSLGSSEQFF.

The chain recombines TRBV6-9 with TRBJ2-5; 9 positions match TRBD2. Unmatched junction bases numbered 5, after V lost 6 bases and J lost 0 bases. In germline, CDR1 is MNHGY, CDR2 SVAAGI. The CDR3 runs to 15 residues. The CDR3 sequence is CASSKSGGYQETQYF. CDR3 DNA sequence: TGTGCCAGCAGCAAGAGCGGGGGGTACCAAGAGACCCAGTACTTC.

V is TRBV25-1 and J is TRBJ2-3; D gene unclear. Germline CDR1 MGHDK, CDR2 SYGVNS. The length of the CDR3 is 14 residues. Trimming took 1 base from V and 6 from J, leaving 11 bases between them. The CDR3 DNA reads as TGTGCCAGCAGTGAATGGCCCAGACGGGATACGCAGTATTTT. The encoded protein is CASSEWPRRDTQYF.

This clonotype was recorded a few times. Written as DNA, the CDR3 is TGTGCCAGCAGCGCCCCAATGAAAACCTACGAGCAGTACTTC. Translated, it gives CASSAPMKTYEQYF. V is TRBV7-9 and J is TRBJ2-7, with D unresolved. The V end lost 5 bases, the J end lost 2 bases, and 13 bases lay between the germline ends. This CDR3 is 14 amino acids long. From germline, CDR1 is SEHNR and CDR2 FQNEAQ (reference sequence).

The chain combines TRBV11-3 with TRBJ1-2; tentatively, D is TRBD1 (6 bases). The CDR3 sequence is 14 residues long. Germline V gene sequence: CDR1 SGHNT, CDR2 YENEEA. V was pared by 5 bases and J by 5 bases, with 15 bases between. The CDR3, as DNA: TGTGCCAGCAGCCCCCGGCAGGGGTTGTATGGCTACACCTTC. It encodes CASSPRQGLYGYTF. The entire variable domain, with the rest obtained from reference TRBV11-3 and TRBJ1-2, is as follows: EAGVVQSPRYKIIEKKQPVAFWCNPISGHNTLYWYLQNLGQGPELLIRYENEEAVDDSQLPKDRFSAERLKGVDSTLKIQPAELGDSAVYLCASSPRQGLYGYTFGSGTRLTVV.

The chain couples TRBV5-4 to TRBJ2-4, with TRBD2 matching over 11 bases. The last part of the DNA fits TRBJ2-5 better; the J call may be wrong. This CDR3 comprises 16 residues. Germline CDR1 reads SGHNT; CDR2 reads YYREEE (reference sequence). DNA of the CDR3: TGTGCCAGCAGTCCTGGGACTAGCGGAGATGGAGAGACCCAGTACTTC. This gives the protein CASSPGTSGDGETQYF.

The rearrangement links TRBV29-1 to TRBJ1-2; the match to TRBD1 covers 11 bases. V lost 4 bases and J lost 8; bases outside the gene matches: 6. The length of the CDR3 is 13 residues. The V gene's germline CDR1 is SQVTM and CDR2 ANQGSEA. CDR3 coding DNA: TGCAGCGTTGCTGGACAGGGGGCCGGGGGCTACACCTTC. Protein sequence: CSVAGQGAGGYTF. Based on the CDR3 plus reference TRBV29-1 and TRBJ1-2, the full variable domain is SAVISQKPSRDICQRGTSLTIQCQVDSQVTMMFWYRQQPGQSLTLIATANQGSEATYESGFVIDKFPISRPNLTFSTLTVSNMSPEDSSIYLCSVAGQGAGGYTFGSGTRLTVV.

This chain links TRBV29-1 with TRBJ1-1; a possible D gene is TRBD1 (5 bases). Germline V gives CDR1 SQVTM, CDR2 ANQGSEA. The V end lost 4 bases, the J end lost 2 bases, and 17 bases lay between the germline ends. This CDR3 contains 15 residues. The CDR3 region is CSVVGWGPGNTEAFF. The CDR3 bases are TGCAGCGTTGTAGGGTGGGGACCGGGAAACACTGAAGCTTTCTTT. The full variable domain, with the rest looked up from reference TRBV29-1 and TRBJ1-1, is SAVISQKPSRDICQRGTSLTIQCQVDSQVTMMFWYRQQPGQSLTLIATANQGSEATYESGFVIDKFPISRPNLTFSTLTVSNMSPEDSSIYLCSVVGWGPGNTEAFFGQGTRLTVV.

This clonotype was observed a few times. The chain has TRBV6-5 and TRBJ2-1, with 8 bases that match TRBD2. V shed 5 bases and J 5 bases; nucleotides not matched to a gene: 8. Germline V gene sequence: CDR1 MNHEY, CDR2 SVGAGI. This CDR3 is built from 15 residues. The CDR3 sequence is CASSGLAGGHNEQFF. CDR3 nucleotide sequence: TGTGCCAGCAGTGGGCTAGCGGGTGGACACAATGAGCAGTTCTTC.

The gene calls are TRBV5-1 and TRBJ2-7; TRBD2 is a possible D gene (5 bases). The CDR3 is 14 amino acids. V gave up 4 bases and J gave up 2 bases, with 13 bases separating them. Germline CDR1 SGHRS, CDR2 YFSETQ. The CDR3 DNA sequence: TGCGCCAGCAGCACGGGAAACAACCCCTACGAGCAGTACTTC. Protein sequence: CASSTGNNPYEQYF.

This clonotype was counted a few times. The rearrangement joins TRBV25-1 to TRBJ1-2; 7 bases align to TRBD1. Germline trimming cut 1 base from V and 8 bases from J; bases unmatched to any gene: 10. This CDR3 spans 15 amino acids. Germline CDR1 and CDR2: MGHDK and SYGVNS. The CDR3 loop reads CASSESGQSSWGYTF. DNA of the CDR3: TGTGCCAGCAGTGAATCGGGACAGAGTTCCTGGGGCTACACCTTC.

This clonotype has just one count. The rearrangement joins TRBV29-1 to TRBJ2-3; TRBD1 matches 7 bases. With 7 bases clipped from V and 4 bases from J, the junction kept 11 bases outside the gene matches. Looked up from germline, CDR1 is SQVTM and CDR2 is ANQGSEA. The CDR3 is 14 amino acids. The CDR3 here is CSAGRQGSPDTQYF. CDR3 DNA: TGCAGCGCCGGACGACAGGGAAGTCCAGATACGCAGTATTTT.

This clonotype came up a few times. The rearrangement uses TRBV20-1 and TRBJ1-5; D may be TRBD1 (6 bases). The CDR3 consists of 12 residues. Germline V gene sequence: CDR1 DFQATT, CDR2 SNEGSKA (reference sequence). Trimming removed 6 bases from V and 11 bases from J, with 17 bases in between. In nucleotides, the CDR3 is TGCAGTGCCACCGGGGGCCCAACAGCCCAGCATTTT. It codes for CSATGGPTAQHF.

This clonotype was seen a handful of times. The CDR3, as DNA: TGTGCCAGCAGTTACATGCCATGGGAGACCCAGTACTTC. Amino acids: CASSYMPWETQYF. This chain links TRBV27 with TRBJ2-5; D remains ambiguous. With 4 bases removed from V and 5 bases from J, the gap between germline ends came to 11 bases. CDR3 size: 13 residues. CDR1 and CDR2 (germline): MNHEY, SMNVEV (reference sequence).

The V and J genes are TRBV9 and TRBJ1-2; D ambiguous. CDR1 is SGDLS, CDR2 YYNGEE, per germline. Trimming removed 2 bases from V and 7 bases from J, with 18 bases in between. This CDR3 has 15 amino acids. CDR3 nucleotide sequence: TGTGCCAGCAGCGTCGGACCGGGTCCCATGGGTGGCTACACCTTC. It specifies CASSVGPGPMGGYTF.

Only a few counts were recorded for this clonotype. The chain carries TRBV28 and TRBJ2-3, with 11 bases fitting TRBD2. The germline CDR1 and CDR2 sequences are MDHEN and SYDVKM. V lost 5 bases and J lost 3; bases outside the gene matches: 10. This CDR3 comprises 17 residues. The CDR3 DNA reads as TGTGCCAGCAGTCTACCACTAGCGGGAGAGTTAACAGATACGCAGTATTTT. Its translation is CASSLPLAGELTDTQYF.

This clonotype was seen just once. The chain combines TRBV6-2 or TRBV6-3 with TRBJ1-1; no firm D call. This CDR3 contains 14 residues. Germline CDR1 reads MNHEY; CDR2 reads SVGEGT. Trimming removed 5 bases at V and 4 bases at J, with 14 bases between. DNA of the CDR3: TGTGCCAGCAGTAAATCAAGGATCGGCACTGAAGCTTTCTTT. Its protein is CASSKSRIGTEAFF.

This chain connects TRBV7-2 to TRBJ2-5; 9 bases align to TRBD2. Trimming removed 0 bases from V and 5 bases from J; junction bases left unmatched: 7. Germline CDR1 SGHTA, CDR2 FQGNSA. The CDR3 has 16 amino acids. The CDR3 is CASSLAASGNSETQYF. In DNA form, the CDR3 reads TGTGCCAGCAGCTTAGCGGCTAGCGGGAACAGTGAGACCCAGTACTTC.

Turning to this clonotype: Just one base apart from a much larger clone, this may be a read error. V is TRBV12-3 or TRBV12-4 and J is TRBJ2-3; TRBD2 is a possible D gene (5 bases). Trimming stripped 2 bases from V and 10 bases from J, with 19 bases between. CDR3 length: 15 residues. The CDR3 spells CASSLQITGMDAQYF. The CDR3 coding sequence is TGTGCCAGCAGTTTACAAATCACGGGAATGGATGCGCAGTATTTT.

CDR3 amino acids: CASSLGLGADTQYF. The CDR3 DNA sequence: TGTGCCAGCAGCTTAGGACTAGGTGCAGATACGCAGTATTTT. The chain recombines TRBV7-3 with TRBJ2-3, with 7 nucleotides matching TRBD2. CDR3 size: 14 residues. The germline gives CDR1 SGHTA, CDR2 FQGTGA. The ends lost 2 bases at V and 4 bases at J; junction bases unmatched: 3.

This sequence joins TRBV29-1 and TRBJ1-2; D is undetermined. The V end lost 8 bases, the J end lost 9 bases, and 16 bases lay between the germline ends. Per germline, CDR1 SQVTM and CDR2 ANQGSEA. The length of the CDR3 is 11 residues. For the CDR3, the DNA is TGCAGCCCGGGCCCCGGCGGAAGCTACACCTTC. This encodes CSPGPGGSYTF. Full variable domain (rest looked up from reference TRBV29-1 and TRBJ1-2): SAVISQKPSRDICQRGTSLTIQCQVDSQVTMMFWYRQQPGQSLTLIATANQGSEATYESGFVIDKFPISRPNLTFSTLTVSNMSPEDSSIYLCSPGPGGSYTFGSGTRLTVV.

The rearrangement links TRBV15 to TRBJ2-1; D possibly corresponds to TRBD2 (6 bases). The ends were cut back, 0 bases at V and 9 bases at J, with 12 bases in the middle. The germline V gene has CDR1 LNHNV and CDR2 YYDKDF (reference sequence). This CDR3 is 14 amino acids long. The DNA of the CDR3 is TGTGCCACCAGCAGAGACTTACTAGCTGGTGAGCAGTTCTTC. Translating it yields CATSRDLLAGEQFF.